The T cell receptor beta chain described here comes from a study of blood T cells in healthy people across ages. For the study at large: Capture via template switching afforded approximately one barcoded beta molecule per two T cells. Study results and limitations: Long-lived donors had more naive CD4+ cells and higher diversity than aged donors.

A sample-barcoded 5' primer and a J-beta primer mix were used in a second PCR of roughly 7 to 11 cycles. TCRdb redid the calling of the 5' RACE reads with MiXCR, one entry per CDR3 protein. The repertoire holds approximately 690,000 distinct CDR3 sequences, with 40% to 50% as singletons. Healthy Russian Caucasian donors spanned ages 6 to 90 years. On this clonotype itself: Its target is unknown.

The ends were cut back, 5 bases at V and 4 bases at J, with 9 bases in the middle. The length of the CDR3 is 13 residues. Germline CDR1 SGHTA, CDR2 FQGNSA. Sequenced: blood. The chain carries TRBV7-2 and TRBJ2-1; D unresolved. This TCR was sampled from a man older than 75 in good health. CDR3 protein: CASSPLGYNEQFF. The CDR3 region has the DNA TGTGCCAGCAGCCCCCTCGGTTACAATGAGCAGTTCTTC.